The present entry profiles one TCR beta chain with its context. The clone's antigen remains unknown. One base away there is no much larger clone; base qualities are not given. To sequence the TCRbeta CDR3 region, genomic DNA was isolated from the sorted cells. TCRbeta CDR3 regions were sequenced using the immunoSEQ Assay. The immuneACCESS repertoire file appears here via TCRdb, limited to in-frame rearrangements. These files lack a portion of the clones; in checked studies, under half of the deficit traces to unresolved V genes, and the cause of the others is not known. The sample table holds under 65,000 clones, of which less than 95% were seen once. The ten largest clones represent approximately 7.9% of the sample. Patients with a history of autoimmune disease or receiving systemic immunosuppression were excluded from the trial. Peripheral blood for TCR sequencing was collected from all dose cohorts at baseline, on cycle 4 day 1, and on cycle 7 day 1. Samples came from an open-label, multicenter, first-in-human phase I dose-escalation trial of ivuxolimab. Adults with locally advanced or metastatic melanoma, renal cell, hepatocellular, or head and neck squamous cell carcinoma were enrolled in the trial. CD4+ and CD8+ T cells were sorted separately from peripheral blood before TCR sequencing.

The CDR3 runs 16 residues from the cysteine to the phenylalanine. Of all the DNA, just the CDR3 is kept, 48 bases in frame from base 1. As encoded in the germline V gene, CDR1 is SGDLS while CDR2 is YYNGEE. Trimming removed 6 bases from V and 4 bases from J; the gene matches leave 13 bases unexplained. These data come from a study of OX40 agonist ivuxolimab in advanced cancers. Study-level background: Ivuxolimab was an agonistic, fully human IgG2 monoclonal antibody directed against OX40 (CD134), a costimulatory receptor. Of the roughly 51 dose-escalation patients, hepatocellular carcinoma was present in 19, melanoma in approximately 15, renal cell carcinoma in 9 and head and neck cancer in 9. The purpose of peripheral TCRbeta sequencing was to test whether ivuxolimab changed TCR sequence diversity and led to clonal T-cell expansion. Partial responses occurred in three dose-escalation patients: two with cutaneous melanoma and one with hepatocellular carcinoma. The dose-escalation cohort was about 87% male with a mean age of roughly 62 years, ranging from roughly 23 to 79. Intravenous ivuxolimab was administered to patients every 2 weeks at six dose levels: 0.01, 0.1, 0.3, 1.5, 3 and 10 mg/kg. The paper describes the monotherapy dose-escalation part (N of about 47 patients) of the phase I trial of ivuxolimab. Patients were allowed to have had prior anti-PD-1, anti-PD-L1 or anti-CTLA-4 therapy, and roughly 40% of the dose-escalation patients had previously received checkpoint inhibitors. Beyond this particular receptor, the publication reports: At doses of 0.1 to 3.0 mg/kg, clonal expansion of both CD4+ and CD8+ T cells in blood was seen between baseline and week 6. After ivuxolimab, more expanded clones were found on average in CD8+ T cells than in CD4+ T cells. In partial responders in the 0.1-3.0 mg/kg groups, normalized peripheral clonal expansion was found to be among the lowest, especially among CD8+ T cells. Low levels of normalized T-cell clonal expansion were also shown by some nonresponding patients. The antigen specificity of the clonally expanded peripheral T cells was not determined.

The sequence derives from an adult with an advanced solid tumor such as melanoma, head and neck, liver or kidney cancer. The rearranged segments are TRBV9 and TRBJ2-1; 7 middle bases align to TRBD2. Here the sequenced sample was CD4+ or CD8+ T cells sorted from blood, taken in a trial of the OX40 agonist ivuxolimab. The CDR3 sequence is CASNPALVAGYNEQFF. The DNA is as follows: TGTGCCAGCAACCCGGCCTTGGTAGCGGGTTACAATGAGCAGTTCTTC. The CDR3 plus the reference TRBV9 and TRBJ2-1 genes for the other parts give the full variable domain: DSGVTQTPKHLITATGQRVTLRCSPRSGDLSVYWYQQSLDQGLQFLIQYYNGEERAKGNILERFSAQQFPDLHSELNLSSLELGDSALYFCASNPALVAGYNEQFFGPGTRLTVL.